This T cell receptor (beta chain) was captured by sequencing in a study of T cells in Graves' hyperthyroidism and ophthalmopathy. Study conclusions and caveats: In blood, most of the thyroid clonotypes expanded above 0.001 were also present.

Germline CDR1 is LGHDT and CDR2 is YNNKEL (reference sequence). V was cut by 4 bases and J by 6 bases, with 10 bases left in between. This CDR3 has 14 amino acids. The source material, RNA transcripts, was used to amplify TCR beta CDR3 regions. RT-PCR in the first round (using the HTBI primer set) targeted the TCR CDR3. TCRdb re-called the multiplex PCR reads through MiXCR, storing one row per CDR3 protein. The data hold approximately 360,000 distinct CDR3 sequences, with around a sixth observed a single time. Reasons for excluding patients were uncontrolled infection, other autoimmune disease, pregnancy or lactation. Based on clinical symptoms, serum thyroxine and TRAb, thyroid ultrasound and orbital computed tomography, diagnoses were reached. This sample holds PBMCs from less than 11 ml fresh peripheral blood. Of note for this clonotype: Its specificity is unknown.

The receptor was isolated from a woman aged 18-29 years with Graves' hyperthyroidism that later progressed to Graves' ophthalmopathy. Sequences were obtained from blood. The chain carries TRBV3-1 and TRBJ1-6, with D unclear. The CDR3 DNA follows: TGTGCCAGCAGCCCCAAAAACCTTAATTCACCCCTCCACTTT. Protein sequence: CASSPKNLNSPLHF.